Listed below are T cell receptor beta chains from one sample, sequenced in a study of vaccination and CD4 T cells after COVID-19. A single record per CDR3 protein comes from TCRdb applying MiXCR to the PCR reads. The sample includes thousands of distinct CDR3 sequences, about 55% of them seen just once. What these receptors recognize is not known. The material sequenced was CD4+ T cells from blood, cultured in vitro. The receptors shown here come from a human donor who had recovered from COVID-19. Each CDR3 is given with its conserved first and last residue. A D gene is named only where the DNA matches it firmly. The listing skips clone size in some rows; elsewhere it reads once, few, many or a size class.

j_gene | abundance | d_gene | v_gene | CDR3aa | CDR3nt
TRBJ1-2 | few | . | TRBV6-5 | CASSYGAQPYGYTF | TGTGCCAGCAGTTACGGGGCGCAGCCTTATGGCTACACCTTC
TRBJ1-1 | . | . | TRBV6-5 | CASSYPSGTEAFF | TGTGCCAGCAGTTACCCCAGTGGAACTGAAGCTTTCTTT
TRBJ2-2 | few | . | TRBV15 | CATSRESQQTGELFF | TGTGCCACCAGCAGAGAATCCCAACAGACCGGGGAGCTGTTTTTT
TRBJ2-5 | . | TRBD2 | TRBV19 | CASSIGSGWLAGPFQETQYF | TGTGCCAGTAGTATCGGGTCGGGTTGGCTAGCGGGGCCCTTCCAAGAGACCCAGTACTTC
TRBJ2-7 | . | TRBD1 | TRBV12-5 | CASEGASSYEQYF | TGTGCTAGTGAGGGGGCAAGCTCCTACGAGCAGTACTTC
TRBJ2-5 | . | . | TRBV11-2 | CASSLNPGGETQYF | TGTGCCAGCAGCTTAAACCCCGGAGGAGAGACCCAGTACTTC
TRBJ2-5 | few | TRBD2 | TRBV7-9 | CASSPPFSGVNQETQYF | TGTGCCAGCAGCCCTCCATTTAGCGGGGTGAACCAAGAGACCCAGTACTTC
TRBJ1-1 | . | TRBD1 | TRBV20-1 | CSAPIGQGGLNTEAFF | TGCAGTGCACCTATCGGACAGGGGGGGCTGAACACTGAAGCTTTCTTT
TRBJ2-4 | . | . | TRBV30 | CAWSRPNGVADF | TGTGCCTGGAGCCGACCGAACGGGGTTGCCGACTTC
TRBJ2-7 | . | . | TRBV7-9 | CASSLEGIQYF | TGTGCCAGCAGCTTGGAAGGGATCCAGTACTTC
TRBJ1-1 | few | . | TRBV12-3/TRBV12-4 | CASSFGGGTEAFF | TGTGCCAGCAGTTTCGGGGGTGGCACTGAAGCTTTCTTT
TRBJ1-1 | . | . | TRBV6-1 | CASRPEPSGTEAFF | TGTGCCAGCAGGCCCGAGCCTTCGGGGACTGAAGCTTTCTTT
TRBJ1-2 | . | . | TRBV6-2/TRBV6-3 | CASRSQGGGYGYTF | TGTGCCAGCAGATCGCAGGGTGGAGGCTATGGCTACACCTTC
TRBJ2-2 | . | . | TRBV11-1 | CASSFGGPYTGELFF | TGTGCCAGCAGCTTTGGGGGACCTTACACCGGGGAGCTGTTTTTT
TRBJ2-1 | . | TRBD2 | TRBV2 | CASSGPGGSYNEQFF | TGTGCCAGCAGTGGCCCGGGGGGTTCCTACAATGAGCAGTTCTTC
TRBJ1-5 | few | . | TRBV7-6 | CASSLTGGSSQPQHF | TGTGCCAGCAGCTTAACCGGAGGATCCTCTCAGCCCCAGCATTTT
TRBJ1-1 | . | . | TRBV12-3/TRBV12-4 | CASSLSAGRNTEAFF | TGTGCCAGCAGTTTATCGGCCGGGCGGAACACTGAAGCTTTCTTT
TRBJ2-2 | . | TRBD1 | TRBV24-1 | CATYTNRGHCRSTGELFF | TGTGCCACCTATACCAACAGGGGGCACTGTCGTAGCACCGGGGAGCTGTTTTTT
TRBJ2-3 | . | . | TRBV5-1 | CASDEAGNADTQYF | TGCGCCAGCGATGAGGCAGGGAATGCAGATACGCAGTATTTT
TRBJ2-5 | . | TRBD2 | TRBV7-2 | CASSPAGGQETQYF | TGTGCCAGCAGCCCAGCGGGGGGGCAAGAGACCCAGTACTTC
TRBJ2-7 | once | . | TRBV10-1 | CASSPTGTPPYEQYF | TGCGCCAGCTCCCCAACCGGGACTCCCCCCTACGAGCAGTACTTC
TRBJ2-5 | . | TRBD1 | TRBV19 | CASTRSGQGLQETQYF | TGTGCCAGTACCCGATCCGGACAGGGCCTCCAAGAGACCCAGTACTTC
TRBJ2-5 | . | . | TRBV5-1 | CASSRGEETQYF | TGCGCCAGCAGCAGGGGGGAAGAGACCCAGTACTTC
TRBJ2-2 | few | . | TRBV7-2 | CASLPILPGELFF | TGTGCCAGTCTTCCTATTCTTCCCGGGGAGCTGTTTTTT
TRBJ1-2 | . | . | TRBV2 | CASTLMGGDYGYTF | TGTGCCAGCACCCTTATGGGGGGTGACTATGGCTACACCTTC
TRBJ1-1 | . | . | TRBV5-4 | CASSLEVGNTEAFF | TGTGCCAGCAGCTTGGAAGTTGGGAACACTGAAGCTTTCTTT
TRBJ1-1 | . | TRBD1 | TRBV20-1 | CSAPRGGTGSSGTEAFF | TGCAGTGCGCCTAGGGGGGGGACAGGCTCATCTGGCACTGAAGCTTTCTTT
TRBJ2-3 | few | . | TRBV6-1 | CASSETGGRTDTQYF | TGTGCCAGCAGTGAAACCGGGGGGCGAACAGATACGCAGTATTTT
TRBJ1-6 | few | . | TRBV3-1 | CASSLGGTSPLHF | TGTGCCAGCAGCCTCGGGGGGACGTCACCCCTCCACTTT
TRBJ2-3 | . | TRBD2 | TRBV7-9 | CASSLGPRRGGPDTQYF | TGTGCCAGCAGCTTAGGCCCCAGGCGGGGGGGACCAGATACGCAGTATTTT
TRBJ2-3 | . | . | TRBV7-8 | CASSLLRDRNTQYF | TGTGCCAGCAGCTTACTACGGGACCGAAATACGCAGTATTTT
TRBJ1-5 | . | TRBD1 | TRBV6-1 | CASRWTGGNQPQHF | TGTGCCAGCAGGTGGACAGGGGGCAATCAGCCCCAGCATTTT
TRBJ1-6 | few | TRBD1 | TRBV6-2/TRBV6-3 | CASRASGGLIHF | TGTGCCAGCAGGGCCTCAGGGGGCCTTATCCACTTT